These T cell receptor beta chains were read from a single sample in a study of cytomegalovirus exposure and HLA in healthy donors. Sequencing used immunoSEQ multiplex PCR; TCRdb keeps in-frame clones, though not all of them. The sample gives about 160,000 clones, over 70% of which show up once; under 6% is in the top ten. The source material was PBMCs. The origin of the receptors is a young man in good health and CMV-seronegative. The CDR3 runs from the conserved cysteine through the conserved F or W. Fields, in order: V gene, clone size, J gene, D gene, CDR3 protein, CDR3 DNA. The D gene is left open where the match is weak. For some rows the clone size is stated as once, few or many, or as a class when expanded; others skip it.

>TRBV28|NA|TRBJ1-5|TRBD1
CASHQDRTYYQPQHF
TGTGCCAGCCATCAGGACAGGACCTACTATCAGCCCCAGCATTTT
>TRBV7-8|NA|TRBJ1-5|TRBD1
CASSLFMGQGNNQPQHF
TGTGCCAGCAGCTTATTTATGGGACAGGGAAACAATCAGCCCCAGCATTTT
>TRBV7-2|NA|TRBJ2-1|TRBD2
CASIRNLAGLAGNEQFF
TGTGCCAGCATCCGAAATTTAGCGGGCCTGGCAGGGAATGAGCAGTTCTTC
>TRBV5-6|NA|TRBJ2-7|NA
CASQQGYEQYF
TGTGCCAGCCAGCAGGGCTACGAGCAGTACTTC
>TRBV19|NA|TRBJ2-7|NA
CASRSGDEQYF
TGTGCCAGTAGGAGCGGAGACGAGCAGTACTTC
>TRBV5-5|NA|TRBJ2-5|TRBD2
CASSLQVREGEETQYF
TGTGCCAGCAGCTTGCAGGTCAGGGAGGGTGAAGAGACCCAGTACTTC
>TRBV2|NA|TRBJ1-5|TRBD1
CASKDRVNQPQHF
TGTGCCAGCAAGGACAGGGTAAATCAGCCCCAGCATTTT
>TRBV4-3|few|TRBJ2-3|TRBD1
CASGDRGLSTDTQYF
TGCGCCAGCGGGGACAGGGGGCTGAGCACAGATACGCAGTATTTT
>TRBV7-9|NA|TRBJ1-3|NA
CASPPGNSGNTIYF
TGTGCCAGCCCCCCGGGGAACTCTGGAAACACCATATATTTT
>TRBV5-6|few|TRBJ2-3|NA
CASSLFGGPDTQYF
TGTGCCAGCAGCTTGTTCGGGGGACCAGATACGCAGTATTTT
>TRBV19|NA|TRBJ2-3|TRBD2
CASSTPAGGSTDTQYF
TGTGCCAGTAGTACCCCAGCGGGAGGGTCCACAGATACGCAGTATTTT
>TRBV29-1|NA|TRBJ1-1|NA
CSSQAGFFTEAFF
TGCAGCTCCCAGGCAGGGTTTTTCACTGAAGCTTTCTTT
>TRBV27|NA|TRBJ2-3|NA
CASSLELATDTQYF
TGTGCCAGCAGTTTGGAGCTAGCCACAGATACGCAGTATTTT
>TRBV7-8|NA|TRBJ2-7|NA
CASSLRQTYEQYF
TGTGCCAGCAGCCTCAGACAAACCTACGAGCAGTACTTC
>TRBV5-1|NA|TRBJ2-1|TRBD1
CASSLQGANYNEQFF
TGCGCCAGCAGCTTACAGGGGGCGAATTACAATGAGCAGTTCTTC
>TRBV6-4|NA|TRBJ2-5|NA
CASSETSMETQYF
TGTGCCAGCAGTGAAACTAGCATGGAGACCCAGTACTTC
>TRBV4-1|NA|TRBJ2-7|TRBD2
CASSQYEAGDYEQYF
TGCGCCAGCAGCCAGTACGAAGCGGGAGACTACGAGCAGTACTTC
>TRBV27|once|TRBJ1-5|NA
CASSLLGGSRGNQPQHF
TGTGCCAGCAGTTTACTCGGAGGGTCTAGGGGCAATCAGCCCCAGCATTTT
>TRBV29-1|few|TRBJ1-3|NA
CSVVGRVENTIYF
TGCAGCGTTGTGGGCAGGGTAGAAAACACCATATATTTT
>TRBV7-9|NA|TRBJ2-2|NA
CASSPLAGPGELFF
TGTGCCAGCAGCCCCCTGGCAGGGCCCGGGGAGCTGTTTTTT
>TRBV7-9|NA|TRBJ2-7|NA
CASSHRVSYEQYF
TGTGCCAGCAGCCACCGGGTCTCCTACGAGCAGTACTTC
>TRBV28|NA|TRBJ1-1|TRBD1
CASRDPQGAAEAFF
TGTGCCAGCAGGGATCCGCAGGGGGCAGCTGAAGCTTTCTTT
>TRBV6-5|NA|TRBJ2-7|NA
CASSYQGQSYEQYF
TGTGCCAGCAGTTACCAGGGACAATCCTACGAGCAGTACTTC
>TRBV7-9|NA|TRBJ1-5|TRBD1
CASSPWTGLGNQPQHF
TGTGCCAGCAGCCCGTGGACAGGGTTAGGCAATCAGCCCCAGCATTTT
>TRBV28|NA|TRBJ2-6|NA
CASSLRQLRSSGANVLTF
TGTGCCAGCAGTTTAAGACAGCTTAGGAGCTCTGGGGCCAACGTCCTGACTTTC
>TRBV5-1|NA|TRBJ1-2|TRBD1
CASSWGQGAAGYTF
TGCGCCAGCAGCTGGGGACAGGGGGCGGCGGGCTACACCTTC
>TRBV30|NA|TRBJ2-7|NA
CAWSPVPPFSRRAGEQYF
TGTGCCTGGAGCCCAGTCCCTCCTTTTAGTCGGCGGGCCGGAGAGCAGTACTTC
>TRBV25-1|NA|TRBJ1-1|NA
CASSESGLIRTFF
TGTGCCAGCAGTGAATCGGGACTTATTAGGACTTTCTTT
>TRBV28|NA|TRBJ2-7|TRBD1
CASSPPGTGHYEQYF
TGTGCCAGCAGTCCCCCCGGGACAGGCCACTACGAGCAGTACTTC
>TRBV14|NA|TRBJ1-2|NA
CASSQDRDINAYGYTF
TGTGCCAGCAGCCAAGATCGTGACATAAATGCCTATGGCTACACCTTC
>TRBV25-1|few|TRBJ2-7|NA
CASRDTTYEQYF
TGTGCCAGCCGGGACACCACCTACGAGCAGTACTTC
>TRBV19|NA|TRBJ2-7|TRBD1
CASSLGTGREQYF
TGTGCCAGTAGTCTGGGGACAGGGCGCGAGCAGTACTTC
>TRBV7-3|NA|TRBJ2-7|NA
CASSSSGFSYEQYF
TGTGCCAGCAGCTCCTCGGGATTCTCCTACGAGCAGTACTTC
>TRBV11-2|NA|TRBJ2-2|NA
CASSTGTLNTGELFF
TGTGCCAGCAGCACCGGGACTTTGAACACCGGGGAGCTGTTTTTT
>TRBV28|NA|TRBJ2-1|NA
CASSLSWSYLNEQFF
TGTGCCAGCAGTCTCTCGTGGAGTTATCTCAATGAGCAGTTCTTC
>TRBV19|few|TRBJ1-5|TRBD1
CASSIGTGGGQPQHF
TGTGCCAGTAGTATCGGGACAGGGGGCGGTCAGCCCCAGCATTTT
>TRBV10-1|once|TRBJ1-2|TRBD1
CASSPTGEGYTF
TGCGCCAGCAGTCCGACAGGGGAGGGCTACACCTTC
>TRBV9|NA|TRBJ2-2|NA
CASSVRTGELFF
TGTGCCAGCAGCGTTCGGACCGGGGAGCTGTTTTTT
>TRBV11-2|NA|TRBJ2-1|NA
CASSLGQATYNEQFF
TGTGCCAGCAGCTTAGGACAGGCCACCTACAATGAGCAGTTCTTC
>TRBV2|NA|TRBJ1-2|NA
CASTGLVYTF
TGTGCCTCGACGGGGTTGGTCTACACCTTC
>TRBV28|NA|TRBJ2-1|NA
CASSLEAYNEQFF
TGTGCCAGCAGTTTAGAGGCATACAATGAGCAGTTCTTC
>TRBV14|NA|TRBJ2-2|NA
CASSERGYPGELFF
TGTGCCAGCAGTGAAAGGGGCTACCCCGGGGAGCTGTTTTTT
>TRBV29-1|NA|TRBJ1-4|NA
CSAGQTNEKLFF
TGCAGCGCTGGACAAACTAATGAAAAACTGTTTTTT
>TRBV5-1|NA|TRBJ1-1|NA
CASSLGGGGWPNTEAFF
TGCGCCAGCAGCTTGGGAGGTGGGGGCTGGCCGAACACTGAAGCTTTCTTT
>TRBV19|NA|TRBJ1-5|NA
CASSRPWRVDQPQHF
TGTGCCAGTAGTAGGCCGTGGAGGGTGGATCAGCCCCAGCATTTT
>TRBV27|NA|TRBJ2-7|NA
CASSPEPGTYYEQYF
TGTGCCAGCTCCCCGGAGCCCGGGACATACTACGAGCAGTACTTC
>TRBV28|NA|TRBJ2-2|TRBD2
CASSAYPIAGGTGELFF
TGTGCCAGCAGTGCCTACCCTATAGCGGGGGGCACCGGGGAGCTGTTTTTT
>TRBV19|NA|TRBJ1-4|NA
CASSIEETRGDEKLFF
TGTGCCAGTAGTATAGAAGAAACAAGAGGCGATGAAAAACTGTTTTTT
>TRBV7-3|NA|TRBJ2-5|NA
CASSAGLKETQYF
TGTGCCAGCAGCGCGGGACTGAAAGAGACCCAGTACTTC
>TRBV4-3|NA|TRBJ1-1|NA
CASSQDLLGGGNTEAFF
TGCGCCAGCAGCCAAGATCTATTAGGGGGGGGCAACACTGAAGCTTTCTTT
>TRBV9|once|TRBJ2-1|TRBD1
CASSPPWTGPNEQFF
TGTGCCAGCAGCCCCCCATGGACAGGGCCCAATGAGCAGTTCTTC
>TRBV28|NA|TRBJ2-7|TRBD1
CASSPGGDYEQYF
TGTGCCAGCAGTCCAGGGGGTGACTACGAGCAGTACTTC
>TRBV7-9|NA|TRBJ1-3|NA
CASSSLRVSGNTIYF
TGTGCCAGCAGCTCATTGAGGGTATCTGGAAACACCATATATTTT
>TRBV4-1|NA|TRBJ1-1|NA
CASSQVLKTEAFF
TGCGCCAGCAGCCAAGTTTTAAAAACTGAAGCTTTCTTT
>TRBV28|NA|TRBJ1-1|NA
CASSSGVDTEAFF
TGTGCCAGCAGTTCAGGGGTGGACACTGAAGCTTTCTTT
>TRBV28|few|TRBJ2-4|NA
CASRAKTVRRVRAKNIQYF
TGTGCCAGCAGAGCCAAGACAGTAAGGAGGGTTCGAGCCAAAAACATTCAGTACTTC